Each of the 11 T cell receptor beta chains below was sequenced from the same sample in a study of beta chain features in type 1 diabetes. The study, taken as a whole, reports: Researchers report that Type 1 diabetes patients had moderately but significantly shorter TCRB CDR3s across all four CD4+ subsets.

The isolated RNA, all of it, was reverse transcribed, so expressed TCRB transcripts were what got sequenced. Method: immunoSEQ multiplex PCR; TCRdb's copy keeps in-frame clones and lacks some. Of about 160,000 clones listed, around 8.4% were seen once; the top ten hold around 0.56%. Their antigen targets remain unknown. The specimen sequenced was central memory CD4+ T cells from blood. The receptor source for this set is a woman younger than 30 with type 1 diabetes.

This clone has a handful of counts. The chain is built from TRBV2 and TRBJ2-4; 7 positions match TRBD1. J gave up 6 bases and V 3 bases, and 8 bases lay outside the gene matches. The V gene's germline CDR1 is SNHLY and CDR2 FYNNEI. This CDR3 spans 15 amino acids. CDR3 residues: CASSEQQGWANIQYF. The CDR3, as DNA: TGTGCCAGCAGTGAGCAACAGGGGTGGGCAAACATTCAGTACTTC.

The chain uses TRBV2 and TRBJ2-1; 8 nucleotides agree with TRBD1. Germline V CDR1 and CDR2: SNHLY, FYNNEI. The ends lost 4 bases at V and 9 bases at J; junction bases unmatched: 5. This CDR3 comprises 13 residues. CDR3 region: CASSGYRGTEQFF. In DNA, the CDR3 is TGTGCCAGCAGTGGGTACAGGGGGACTGAGCAGTTCTTC.

The chain employs TRBV2 and TRBJ2-1; D is perhaps TRBD2 (6 bases). Germline CDR1 reads SNHLY; CDR2 reads FYNNEI. CDR3 length: 15 amino acids. Trimming removed 1 base at V and 8 bases at J, with 15 bases between. The CDR3, as DNA: TGTGCCAGCAGTGAAGAGGGACTCTTCATCTATGAGCAGTTCTTC. It encodes CASSEEGLFIYEQFF.

The chain couples TRBV6-1 to TRBJ2-7; D unresolved. V lost 3 bases, J lost 0 bases, and 3 bases lay in between. Germline loops: CDR1 MNHNS, CDR2 SASEGT. The CDR3 has 12 amino acids. The CDR3 DNA sequence: TGTGCCAGCAGTGAGGCCTCCTACGAGCAGTACTTC. As protein: CASSEASYEQYF.

The chain uses TRBV18 and TRBJ2-1; D is perhaps TRBD1 (7 bases). The V and J ends lost 10 bases and 9 bases respectively, with 19 bases between them. This CDR3 region has 13 residues. Germline V gives CDR1 KGHSH, CDR2 LQKENI. This CDR3 reads CATLRQGGTEQFF. CDR3 DNA sequence: TGTGCCACCCTGAGACAGGGAGGTACTGAGCAGTTCTTC.

The sample holds a few counts of this clone. V is TRBV5-1 and J is TRBJ1-2; a weak D match, TRBD1 (5 bases). V lost 0 bases and J 8 bases, leaving 14 bases between the germline ends. Germline lookup yields CDR1 SGHRS and CDR2 YFSETQ. CDR3 length: 14 amino acids. CDR3: CASSLGSHKGGYTF. CDR3 sequence (DNA): TGCGCCAGCAGCTTGGGCAGCCACAAGGGGGGCTACACCTTC.

The chain combines TRBV7-3 with TRBJ1-1; possibly TRBD1 for D (6 bases). Trimming cost V 6 bases and J 1 base, with 12 bases left between them. CDR1 and CDR2 (germline): SGHTA, FQGTGA. The CDR3 length is 14 residues. The CDR3 bases are TGTGCCAGCAGGTCCGGACAGCAGAACACTGAAGCTTTCTTT. As protein: CASRSGQQNTEAFF. Full variable domain (rest looked up from reference TRBV7-3 and TRBJ1-1): GAGVSQTPSNKVTEKGKYVELRCDPISGHTALYWYRQSLGQGPEFLIYFQGTGAADDSGLPNDRFFAVRPEGSVSTLKIQRTERGDSAVYLCASRSGQQNTEAFFGQGTRLTVV.

This clone turned up a few times. The chain recombines TRBV30 with TRBJ2-2; 7 bases line up with TRBD1. V lost 4 bases to trimming and J lost 6 bases; unmatched junction nucleotides: 11. Germline V gives CDR1 GTSNPN, CDR2 SVGIG (reference sequence). This CDR3 comprises 15 residues. The CDR3 DNA is TGTGCCTGGACGCTCGGCAGGGGGAAGGCCGGGGAGCTGTTTTTT. Its translation is CAWTLGRGKAGELFF.

The sample holds a few counts of this clone. V usage is TRBV29-1 and J usage is TRBJ2-3; 7 bases agree with TRBD2. CDR1 is SQVTM, CDR2 ANQGSEA, per germline. With V trimmed by 5 bases and J by 0 bases, 2 bases remained unmatched. The CDR3 sequence is 13 residues long. The CDR3 DNA reads TGCAGCGTTTCTAGCGGCAGCACAGATACGCAGTATTTT. Translated: CSVSSGSTDTQYF.

The V and J genes are TRBV5-4 and TRBJ2-1; no definite D call. Germline assignment: CDR1 SGHNT and CDR2 YYREEE (reference sequence). Trimming removed 6 bases from V and 0 bases from J, with 13 bases in between. The length of the CDR3 is 15 residues. Written as DNA, the CDR3 is TGTGCCAGCACTTATGGATCTAGCTCCTACAATGAGCAGTTCTTC. This encodes CASTYGSSSYNEQFF.

The chain joins TRBV25-1 to TRBJ2-2; TRBD1 might be the D (5 bases). This CDR3 is built from 13 residues. V lost 5 bases and J lost 6, with 10 bases in between. Germline CDR1 reads MGHDK; CDR2 reads SYGVNS. CDR3 sequence: CASSSDTAGELFF. The CDR3 bases are TGTGCCAGCAGTTCGGACACCGCCGGGGAGCTGTTTTTT.